A selection of T cell receptor beta chains follows, all from one sample in a study of blood T cell repertoires in COVID-19. The assay was immunoSEQ multiplex PCR, and TCRdb's table has in-frame clones only and misses some. Here the sample spans 120,000 to 150,000 clones, approximately 84% being singletons. Sequencing was performed on PBMCs or T cells enriched from blood (not recorded which). These receptors were taken from a man aged 50-59 years in a cohort exposed to, infected with or recovered from COVID-19 (not recorded which). Each CDR3 is given with its conserved first and last residue. The D gene is left open where the match is weak. Not every row has a clone size; where given, it reads once, few, many or a size class.

v_gene: TRBV18
len: 13
abundance: NA
d_gene: TRBD1
j_gene: TRBJ1-5
CDR3aa: CASSTGKNQPQHF
CDR3nt: TGTGCCAGCTCGACAGGGAAGAATCAGCCCCAGCATTTT

v_gene: TRBV5-4
len: 15
abundance: NA
d_gene: NA
j_gene: TRBJ2-3
CDR3aa: CASSVGGFLTDTQYF
CDR3nt: TGTGCCAGCAGTGTTGGCGGCTTTCTGACAGATACGCAGTATTTT

v_gene: TRBV14
len: 18
abundance: NA
d_gene: NA
j_gene: TRBJ1-6
CDR3aa: CASSLTTRGSSYNSPLHF
CDR3nt: TGTGCCAGCAGCCTCACCACCCGTGGGAGCTCCTATAATTCACCCCTCCACTTT

v_gene: TRBV27
len: 14
abundance: NA
d_gene: TRBD1
j_gene: TRBJ1-5
CDR3aa: CASSPGQTHQPQHF
CDR3nt: TGTGCCAGCAGTCCGGGACAGACACATCAGCCCCAGCATTTT

v_gene: TRBV6-2/TRBV6-3
len: 16
abundance: NA
d_gene: TRBD1
j_gene: TRBJ2-1
CDR3aa: CASSYPDRGMYNEQFF
CDR3nt: TGTGCCAGCAGTTACCCGGACAGGGGTATGTACAATGAGCAGTTCTTC

v_gene: TRBV5-1
len: 15
abundance: once
d_gene: TRBD2
j_gene: TRBJ2-1
CDR3aa: CASSLVGLADNEQFF
CDR3nt: TGCGCCAGCAGCTTGGTGGGACTAGCGGACAATGAGCAGTTCTTC

v_gene: TRBV9
len: 15
abundance: NA
d_gene: NA
j_gene: TRBJ1-1
CDR3aa: CASSVGGTENTEAFF
CDR3nt: TGTGCCAGCAGCGTAGGGGGGACTGAGAACACTGAAGCTTTCTTT

v_gene: TRBV5-1
len: 11
abundance: NA
d_gene: NA
j_gene: TRBJ2-3
CDR3aa: CASSSRDTQYF
CDR3nt: TGCGCCAGCAGCTCTAGGGATACGCAGTATTTT

v_gene: TRBV4-1
len: 16
abundance: few
d_gene: NA
j_gene: TRBJ2-2
CDR3aa: CASSQDPAANTGELFF
CDR3nt: TGCGCCAGCAGCCAAGATCCAGCGGCGAACACCGGGGAGCTGTTTTTT

v_gene: TRBV18
len: 13
abundance: NA
d_gene: TRBD1
j_gene: TRBJ1-4
CDR3aa: CASSPGQDEKLFF
CDR3nt: TGTGCCAGCTCACCAGGACAGGATGAAAAACTGTTTTTT

v_gene: TRBV5-6
len: 14
abundance: NA
d_gene: NA
j_gene: TRBJ2-7
CDR3aa: CASSQADTAYEQYF
CDR3nt: TGTGCCAGCAGCCAGGCGGACACCGCCTACGAGCAGTACTTC